One and the same sample provided the 8 T cell receptor beta chains below, sequenced in a study of Ad26.COV2.S vaccination and SARS-CoV-2 variants. Sequencing used immunoSEQ multiplex PCR; TCRdb keeps in-frame clones, though not all of them. Altogether a few hundred thousand clones are present, around four fifths being singletons, with the ten largest covering almost 7.5%. As to treatment: some 20 received Ad26.COV2.S at low or high dose, single or two shots; 5 received placebo; per-sample allocation not given. Samples were taken on day 63 after the first vaccine or placebo injection. This specimen consisted of peripheral blood, obtained in a trial of Ad26.COV2.S vaccine versus placebo. The receptors stem from a person aged 18-60 years who received the Ad26.COV2.S COVID-19 vaccine or a placebo.

The rearrangement uses TRBV19 and TRBJ1-1; D is unclear. Germline V gene sequence: CDR1 LNHDA, CDR2 SQIVND (reference sequence). The V end lost 8 bases, the J end lost 1 base, and 11 bases lay between the germline ends. The CDR3 runs 13 residues. The CDR3 nucleotides read TGTGCCAGTTTTCCTAGAAGGAACACTGAAGCTTTCTTT. Translation: CASFPRRNTEAFF.

This clone has just one count. The V and J genes are TRBV4-3 and TRBJ2-1; D is unresolved. Germline loops: CDR1 LGHNA, CDR2 YSLEER. The CDR3 extends over 13 amino acids. The V end lost 1 base, the J end lost 9 bases, and 10 bases lay between the germline ends. The DNA for the CDR3 is TGCGCCAGCAGCCAAGTTTATAGGAGTGAGCAGTTCTTC. Translating it yields CASSQVYRSEQFF.

J is TRBJ2-7 and V is TRBV7-9, with 8 bases identical to TRBD2. With 5 bases clipped from V and 5 bases from J, the junction kept 8 bases outside the gene matches. Germline CDR1 and CDR2: SEHNR and FQNEAQ (reference sequence). The CDR3 loop spans 14 amino acids. Written as DNA, the CDR3 is TGTGCCAGCAGCCTCGGGACTAGGATGAACGAGCAGTACTTC. Translation: CASSLGTRMNEQYF.

This chain links TRBV18 with TRBJ1-5; the D is unclear. Trimming removed 1 base from V and 1 base from J, with 11 bases in between. Germline CDR1 is KGHSH and CDR2 is LQKENI. The CDR3 contains 16 residues. The chain's CDR3 is CASSPQFLESNQPQHF. The DNA for the CDR3 is TGTGCCAGCTCACCACAGTTCTTGGAGAGCAATCAGCCCCAGCATTTT.

V is TRBV20-1 and J is TRBJ2-7, with D possibly matching TRBD2 (5 bases). The CDR3 totals 11 residues. The germline CDR1 and CDR2 sequences are DFQATT and SNEGSKA (reference sequence). Trimming removed 6 bases from V and 0 bases from J, with 6 bases in between. The CDR3 DNA reads TGCAGTGCAGGGAGCTCCTACGAGCAGTACTTC. Protein: CSAGSSYEQYF.

This clone has just one count. One end of the junction varies from germline; a read error may be responsible. The chain carries TRBV6-1 and TRBJ1-2; maybe TRBD1 (5 bases). Germline V CDR1 and CDR2: MNHNS, SASEGT. This CDR3 has 11 residues. As DNA, the CDR3 is TGTGCCAGCAGTGAGTGGGACCACCCGGCCTTC. It codes for CASSEWDHPAF.

The chain carries TRBV4-1 and TRBJ1-1; tentative D call: TRBD1 (6 bases). The CDR3 spans 15 residues. The germline gives CDR1 MGHRA, CDR2 YSYEKL. Between the trimmed V and J ends, which lost 5 bases and 11 bases, there was a span of 24 bases. The CDR3 DNA is TGCGCCAGCAGCAGCACCCGGGACTCATCTAGGGGGGCTTTCTTT. Its translation: CASSSTRDSSRGAFF.

The chain's CDR3 is CASSVGGIEAFF. The DNA for the CDR3 is TGTGCCAGCAGCGTAGGGGGAATTGAAGCTTTCTTT. The chain has TRBV28 and TRBJ1-1; tentative D call: TRBD1 (6 bases). The CDR3 covers 12 residues. Germline V gene data show CDR1 as MDHEN and CDR2 as SYDVKM. Trimming took 6 bases from V and 7 from J, leaving 12 bases between them.